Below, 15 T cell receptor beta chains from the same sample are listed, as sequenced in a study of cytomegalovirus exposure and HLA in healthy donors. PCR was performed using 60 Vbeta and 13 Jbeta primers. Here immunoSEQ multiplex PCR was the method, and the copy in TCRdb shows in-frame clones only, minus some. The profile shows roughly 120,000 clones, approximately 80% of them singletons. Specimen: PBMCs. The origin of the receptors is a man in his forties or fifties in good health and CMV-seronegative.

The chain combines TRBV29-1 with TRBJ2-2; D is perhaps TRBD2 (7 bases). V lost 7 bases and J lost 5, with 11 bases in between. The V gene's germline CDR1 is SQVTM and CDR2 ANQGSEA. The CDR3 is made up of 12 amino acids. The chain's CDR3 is CSGGGGTGELFF. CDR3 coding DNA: TGCAGCGGGGGAGGGGGTACCGGGGAGCTGTTTTTT.

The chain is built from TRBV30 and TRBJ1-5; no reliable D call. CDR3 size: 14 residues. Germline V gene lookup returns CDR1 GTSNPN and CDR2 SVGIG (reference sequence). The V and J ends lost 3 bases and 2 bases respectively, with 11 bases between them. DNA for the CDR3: TGTGCCTGGAGGGGCCCGGGAGGCAATCAGCCCCAGCATTTT. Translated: CAWRGPGGNQPQHF.

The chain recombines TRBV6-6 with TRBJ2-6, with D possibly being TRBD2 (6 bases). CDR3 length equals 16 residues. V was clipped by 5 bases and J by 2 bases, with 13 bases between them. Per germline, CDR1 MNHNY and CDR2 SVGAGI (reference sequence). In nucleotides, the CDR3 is TGTGCCAGCAGTCACCTCGGAGGGGCTGGGGCCAACGTCCTGACTTTC. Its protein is CASSHLGGAGANVLTF.

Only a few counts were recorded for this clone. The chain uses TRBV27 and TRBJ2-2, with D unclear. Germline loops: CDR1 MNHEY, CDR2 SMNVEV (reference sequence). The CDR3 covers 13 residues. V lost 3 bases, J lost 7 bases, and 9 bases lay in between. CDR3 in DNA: TGTGCCAGCAGTTTGCTAGGTCGCGGGGAGCTGTTTTTT. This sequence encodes CASSLLGRGELFF.

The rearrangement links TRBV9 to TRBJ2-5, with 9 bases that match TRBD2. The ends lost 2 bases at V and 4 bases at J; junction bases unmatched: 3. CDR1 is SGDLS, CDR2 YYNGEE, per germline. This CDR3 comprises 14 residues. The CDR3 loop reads CASSVSGRVETQYF. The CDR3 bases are TGTGCCAGCAGCGTTAGCGGGAGAGTAGAGACCCAGTACTTC.

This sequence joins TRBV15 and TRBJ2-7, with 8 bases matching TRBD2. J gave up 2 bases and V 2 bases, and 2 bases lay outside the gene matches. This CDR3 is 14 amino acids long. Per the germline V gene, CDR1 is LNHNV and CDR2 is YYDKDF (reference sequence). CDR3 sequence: CATSRTGLAYEQYF. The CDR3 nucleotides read TGTGCCACCAGCAGAACGGGACTAGCCTACGAGCAGTACTTC.

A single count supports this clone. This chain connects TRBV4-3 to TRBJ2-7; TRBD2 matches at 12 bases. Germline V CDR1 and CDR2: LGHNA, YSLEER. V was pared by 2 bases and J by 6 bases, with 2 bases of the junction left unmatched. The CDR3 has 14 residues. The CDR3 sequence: CASSQLAGGAEQYF. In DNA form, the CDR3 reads TGCGCCAGCAGCCAACTAGCGGGAGGGGCCGAGCAGTACTTC.

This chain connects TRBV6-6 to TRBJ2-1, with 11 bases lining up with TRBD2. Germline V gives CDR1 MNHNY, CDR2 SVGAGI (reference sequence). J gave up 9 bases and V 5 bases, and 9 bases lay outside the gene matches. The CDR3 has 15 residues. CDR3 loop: CASSTLAGGLIEQFF. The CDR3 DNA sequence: TGTGCCAGCAGTACCCTAGCGGGGGGCCTGATTGAGCAGTTCTTC.

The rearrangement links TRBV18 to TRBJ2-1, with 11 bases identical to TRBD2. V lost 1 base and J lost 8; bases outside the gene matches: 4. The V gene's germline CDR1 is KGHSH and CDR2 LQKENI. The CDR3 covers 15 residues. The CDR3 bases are TGTGCCAGCTCACCACTAGCGGGGGGGCAGGATGAGCAGTTCTTC. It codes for CASSPLAGGQDEQFF.

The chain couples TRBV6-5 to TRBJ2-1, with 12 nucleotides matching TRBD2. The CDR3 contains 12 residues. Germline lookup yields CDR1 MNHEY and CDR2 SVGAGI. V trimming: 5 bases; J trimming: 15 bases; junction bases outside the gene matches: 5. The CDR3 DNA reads TGTGCCAGCAGTCGACTAGCGGGAGATCGGTTCTTC. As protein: CASSRLAGDRFF.

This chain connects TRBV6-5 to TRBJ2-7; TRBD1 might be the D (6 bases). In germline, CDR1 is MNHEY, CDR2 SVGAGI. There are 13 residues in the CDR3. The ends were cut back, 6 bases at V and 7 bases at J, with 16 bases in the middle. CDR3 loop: CASRRTGLREQYF. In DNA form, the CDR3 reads TGTGCCAGCAGGCGTACAGGGCTCCGGGAGCAGTACTTC.

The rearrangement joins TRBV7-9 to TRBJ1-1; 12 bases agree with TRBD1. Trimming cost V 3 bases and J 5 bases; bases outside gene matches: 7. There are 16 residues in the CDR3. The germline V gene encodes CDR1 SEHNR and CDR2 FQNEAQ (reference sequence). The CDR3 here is CASSFGTGGGYTEAFF. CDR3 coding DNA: TGTGCCAGCAGCTTCGGGACAGGGGGCGGTTATACTGAAGCTTTCTTT.

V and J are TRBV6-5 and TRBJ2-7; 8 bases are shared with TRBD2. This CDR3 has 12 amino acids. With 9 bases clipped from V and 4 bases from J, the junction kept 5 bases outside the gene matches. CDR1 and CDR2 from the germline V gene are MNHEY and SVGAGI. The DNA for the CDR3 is TGTGCCAGTCGGGGGGGCGCGTACGAGCAGTACTTC. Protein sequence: CASRGGAYEQYF.

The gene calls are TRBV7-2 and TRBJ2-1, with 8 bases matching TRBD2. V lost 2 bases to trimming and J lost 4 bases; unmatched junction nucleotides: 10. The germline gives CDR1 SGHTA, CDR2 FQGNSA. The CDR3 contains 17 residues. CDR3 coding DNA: TGTGCCAGCAGCTTAATTCCGGGACTAGAACTGTACAATGAGCAGTTCTTC. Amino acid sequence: CASSLIPGLELYNEQFF.

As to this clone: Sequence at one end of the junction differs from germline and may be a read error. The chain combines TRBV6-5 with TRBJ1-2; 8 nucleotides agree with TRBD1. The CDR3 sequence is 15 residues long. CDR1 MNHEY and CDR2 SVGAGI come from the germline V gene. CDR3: CASSQPGQVLGGYPF. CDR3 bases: TGTGCCAGCAGTCAACCGGGACAGGTATTGGGTGGCTACCCCTTC.